This is a list of T cell receptor beta chains from one sample in a study of blood T cells in healthy people across ages. Each CDR3 protein is one row after TCRdb ran MiXCR on the 5' RACE reads. Of about 800,000 distinct CDR3 sequences listed, approximately 25% are singletons. The same sample was also studied in work on T cells of mothers and their children.

Sequencing used blood. The source of these receptors is a boy aged 10-17 years in good health. The conserved cysteine and the conserved F or W are not part of the CDR3 here. Clone size is stated in some rows and not others, as once, few, many or a class when expanded.

size	V	J	CDR3
NA	TRBV25-1	NA	ASSTGTAKGEQY
NA	TRBV20-1	TRBJ2-7	SAKAPGTGNYEQY
NA	TRBV9	TRBJ1-2	ASSFGTGGVYYGYT
NA	TRBV4-3	TRBJ2-1	ASSQDLLSFSYNEQF
NA	TRBV6-5	TRBJ2-3	ASSRGKEDTQY
few	TRBV28	NA	ASSFGGLNEQY
NA	TRBV15	TRBJ1-2	ATSREGQGMSTYGYT
NA	TRBV28	TRBJ2-1	ASSFLGLEYNEQF
few	TRBV5-1	TRBJ2-7	ASSAGQSARFSYEQY
NA	TRBV28	NA	ATGDYEQY
few	TRBV6-5	TRBJ2-1	ASTLRPSGSSNEQF
NA	TRBV29-1	TRBJ2-7	SVAHLDYEQY
many	TRBV7-3	TRBJ2-2	ASSLTSGGTGELF
few	TRBV24-1	TRBJ1-4	ATSDPVGTNEKLF
few	TRBV4-1	TRBJ2-2	ASSQDTGTGELF
NA	TRBV6-5	TRBJ1-2	ASSYSGGDGYT
NA	TRBV29-1	TRBJ2-3	SVATGGAATDTQY
NA	TRBV15	TRBJ2-5	ATSRARLTGQETQY